Shown below are 26 T cell receptor beta chains from a single sample sequenced in a study of blood T cells in healthy people across ages. With a J-beta primer mix and a sample-barcoded 5' primer, a second PCR ran about 7 to 12 cycles. TCRdb processed the 5' RACE reads anew with MiXCR; each CDR3 protein has one entry. The sample contains about 730,000 distinct CDR3 sequences, around 46% of which appear only once. The specimen was blood. These receptors all stem from an older woman in good health.

This clonotype came up a few times. The chain combines TRBV2 with TRBJ2-1, with TRBD2 matching over 12 bases. The CDR3 length is 14 residues. Germline V gene sequence: CDR1 SNHLY, CDR2 FYNNEI. Trimming cost V 5 bases and J 6 bases; bases outside gene matches: 2. CDR3 sequence reads: CASSWTSGVNEQFF. DNA for the CDR3: TGTGCCAGCAGTTGGACTAGCGGGGTCAATGAGCAGTTCTTC.

V usage is TRBV6-1 and J usage is TRBJ2-5; 11 bases agree with TRBD2. Germline V gene lookup returns CDR1 MNHNS and CDR2 SASEGT. This CDR3 region has 17 residues. The ends lost 6 bases at V and 4 bases at J; junction bases unmatched: 13. In DNA form, the CDR3 reads TGTGCCAGCAGGATGACTAGCGGGAACATACTCGGAGAGACCCAGTACTTC. Translating gives CASRMTSGNILGETQYF.

CDR3 DNA: TGTGCCAGCAGCCAACCAGGACAGGGGATCAATGAGCAGTTCTTC. It encodes CASSQPGQGINEQFF. The chain recombines TRBV14 with TRBJ2-1, with 9 nucleotides matching TRBD1. This CDR3 spans 15 amino acids. J lost 6 bases, V lost 2 bases, and 5 bases had no gene match. Per the germline V gene, CDR1 is SGHDN and CDR2 is FVKESK.

This clonotype was seen a few times. The rearrangement uses TRBV20-1 and TRBJ1-4; 9 bases are a match to TRBD1. J lost 7 bases, V lost 1 base, and 16 bases had no gene match. The CDR3 totals 18 residues. CDR1 is DFQATT and CDR2 is SNEGSKA in the germline V gene (reference sequence). CDR3 DNA sequence: TGCAGTGCTAGAGCTTCACAGGGGGCCGCCGTCTTGAGTGAAAAACTGTTTTTT. Its translation is CSARASQGAAVLSEKLFF.

The chain joins TRBV30 to TRBJ1-4; 7 bases match TRBD1. CDR1 and CDR2 (germline): GTSNPN, SVGIG (reference sequence). With 0 bases clipped from V and 10 bases from J, the junction kept 14 bases outside the gene matches. The CDR3 loop spans 16 amino acids. The CDR3 is CAWSVPDRVILGKLFF. The CDR3 coding sequence is TGTGCCTGGAGTGTACCCGACAGGGTGATTCTAGGAAAACTGTTTTTT.

This clonotype has only a few counts. The rearrangement links TRBV5-1 to TRBJ2-1; TRBD1 matches 9 bases. CDR3 length: 15 amino acids. Germline assignment: CDR1 SGHRS and CDR2 YFSETQ. The V and J ends lost 4 bases and 7 bases, in that order; junction bases with no gene match: 9. The CDR3 coding sequence is TGCGCCAGCAGCACCGGACAGGGGAATTCGAATGAGCAGTTCTTC. The encoded protein is CASSTGQGNSNEQFF.

The gene calls are TRBV5-4 and TRBJ1-1, with 8 nucleotides matching TRBD1. The CDR3 sequence is 16 residues long. Germline V gene sequence: CDR1 SGHNT, CDR2 YYREEE (reference sequence). V dropped 4 bases and J dropped 1; count of bases not matched to a gene: 9. The DNA for the CDR3 is TGTGCCAGCAGCACCGGACAGGGTTCCCCGAACACTGAAGCTTTCTTT. Translation gives CASSTGQGSPNTEAFF. Full variable domain (remainder filled in from reference TRBV5-4 and TRBJ1-1): ETGVTQSPTHLIKTRGQQVTLRCSSQSGHNTVSWYQQALGQGPQFIFQYYREEENGRGNFPPRFSGLQFPNYSSELNVNALELDDSALYLCASSTGQGSPNTEAFFGQGTRLTVV.

This clonotype was counted ten times or more. The chain has TRBV27 and TRBJ2-4; 8 nucleotides line up with TRBD1. CDR3 length: 16 residues. Germline V gene sequence: CDR1 MNHEY, CDR2 SMNVEV (reference sequence). Trimming removed 5 bases from V and 2 bases from J; junction bases left unmatched: 8. CDR3 nucleotides: TGTGCCAGCAGTCGGCAGGGGGCCGACACCAAAAACATTCAGTACTTC. This translates into CASSRQGADTKNIQYF.

In DNA form, the CDR3 reads TGTGCCAGCAGCCTGGGGACCAAGAGCGAAAAACTGTTTTTT. Its protein product is CASSLGTKSEKLFF. The rearrangement uses TRBV2 and TRBJ1-4, with D perhaps matching TRBD1 (5 bases). The CDR3 covers 14 residues. Deletions cut 6 bases from V and 8 bases from J, with 16 bases between. Per germline, CDR1 SNHLY and CDR2 FYNNEI.

V is TRBV20-1 and J is TRBJ2-7; possible D gene TRBD1, 6 bases. Germline V CDR1 and CDR2: DFQATT, SNEGSKA (reference sequence). The length of the CDR3 is 15 residues. With 2 bases removed from V and 7 bases from J, the gap between germline ends came to 21 bases. The CDR3 is CSARNGQSSYNEQYF. DNA of the CDR3: TGCAGTGCTAGAAACGGACAGAGCTCCTACAATGAGCAGTACTTC.

The rearrangement uses TRBV5-1 and TRBJ1-1; no firm D call. This CDR3 region has 14 residues. Between the trimmed V and J ends, which lost 1 base and 2 bases, there was a span of 9 bases. Germline assignment: CDR1 SGHRS and CDR2 YFSETQ. CDR3 sequence reads: CASSLSQTNTEAFF. CDR3 DNA sequence: TGCGCCAGCAGCTTGAGCCAGACTAACACTGAAGCTTTCTTT.

The chain joins TRBV7-2 to TRBJ1-5; no firm D call. Trimming shortened V by 2 bases and J by 0 bases, and 20 bases separated the two germline ends. In germline, CDR1 is SGHTA, CDR2 FQGNSA. CDR3 length: 19 residues. DNA for the CDR3: TGTGCCAGCAGCTTAAGTCGAACAGCCCCGGTTTATAGCAATCAGCCCCAGCATTTT. Protein: CASSLSRTAPVYSNQPQHF.

The chain links TRBV12-3 or TRBV12-4 to TRBJ2-7, with 7 positions matching TRBD1. V lost 2 bases, J lost 4 bases, and 2 bases stayed unmatched. The CDR3 runs 13 residues. CDR3: CASSLRTGYEQYF. CDR3 nucleotides: TGTGCCAGCAGTTTAAGGACAGGTTACGAGCAGTACTTC.

There are a few counts of this clonotype. The chain employs TRBV28 and TRBJ2-7, with D uncertain. V gave up 11 bases and J gave up 5 bases, with 13 bases separating them. This CDR3 spans 11 amino acids. Germline V CDR1 and CDR2: MDHEN, SYDVKM. The CDR3: CAVLNPDEQYF. CDR3 in DNA: TGTGCCGTCCTCAACCCGGACGAGCAGTACTTC.

The chain joins TRBV27 to TRBJ2-7; a possible D gene is TRBD1 (5 bases). V was shortened by 6 bases and J by 1 base, with 16 bases between the two germline ends. Germline CDR1 and CDR2: MNHEY and SMNVEV (reference sequence). This CDR3 spans 15 amino acids. For the CDR3, the DNA is TGTGCCAGCAGCTTAGGCCAGGGTAGATCCTACGAGCAGTACTTC. This translates into CASSLGQGRSYEQYF.

V is TRBV6-5 and J is TRBJ2-1, with TRBD2 matching over 9 bases. CDR1 and CDR2 from the germline V gene are MNHEY and SVGAGI. V was pared by 5 bases and J by 6 bases, with 2 bases of the junction left unmatched. The CDR3 is made up of 13 amino acids. CDR3 sequence: CASSSGGSNEQFF. In DNA form, the CDR3 reads TGTGCCAGCAGTAGCGGGGGGAGCAATGAGCAGTTCTTC.

With regard to this clonotype: This may be a read error, as it is one base from a much larger clone. The chain is built from TRBV24-1 and TRBJ2-7; D uncertain. The CDR3 has 12 residues. Germline assignment: CDR1 KGHDR and CDR2 SFDVKD. The DNA for the CDR3 is TGTACCACCAGTGATTACCAGAACGAGCAGTACTTC. This sequence encodes CTTSDYQNEQYF.

The sample holds many counts of this clonotype. This chain uses TRBV3-1 with TRBJ1-2; D call uncertain. CDR3 length: 14 amino acids. CDR1 is LGHDT, CDR2 YNNKEL, per germline (reference sequence). V was shortened by 4 bases and J by 10 bases, with 19 bases between the two germline ends. This chain's CDR3 is CASSLDTLPNLYTF. The CDR3 DNA sequence: TGTGCCAGCAGCCTAGACACGCTTCCTAACCTCTACACCTTC.

This clonotype was picked up a small number of times. The chain links TRBV3-1 to TRBJ2-7, with D perhaps matching TRBD2 (5 bases). Trimming removed 5 bases at V and 3 bases at J, with 11 bases between. The CDR3 totals 13 residues. CDR1 is LGHDT and CDR2 is YNNKEL in the germline V gene (reference sequence). DNA for the CDR3: TGTGCCAGCAGCACGACGGGGTACTACGAGCAGTACTTC. As protein: CASSTTGYYEQYF.

In regard to this clonotype: At one of its ends the junction is not consistent with the germline gene, which may arise from a read error. This chain uses TRBV9 with TRBJ2-1, with 9 positions matching TRBD2. Per the germline V gene, CDR1 is SGDLS and CDR2 is YYNGEE. CDR3 length: 16 residues. CDR3 residues: CANSPTGLADYNEQFF. The CDR3 DNA follows: TGTGCCAACAGCCCCACGGGACTAGCAGATTACAATGAGCAGTTCTTC. Full variable domain (outside the CDR3, taken from reference TRBV9 and TRBJ2-1): DSGVTQTPKHLITATGQRVTLRCSPRSGDLSVYWYQQSLDQGLQFLIQYYNGEERAKGNILERFSAQQFPDLHSELNLSSLELGDSALYFCANSPTGLADYNEQFFGPGTRLTVL.

This clonotype showed up many times. The chain carries TRBV29-1 and TRBJ2-5, with D uncertain. CDR1 and CDR2 (germline): SQVTM, ANQGSEA. V was pared by 5 bases and J by 4 bases, with 11 bases between. This CDR3 comprises 12 residues. In DNA form, the CDR3 reads TGCAGCGTTAGGCCGGGTGGAGAGACCCAGTACTTC. Protein: CSVRPGGETQYF.

The rearrangement uses TRBV7-2 and TRBJ2-1; 7 bases are a match to TRBD1. Germline CDR1 reads SGHTA; CDR2 reads FQGNSA. The CDR3 extends over 19 amino acids. The junction had 17 bases not matched to a gene; V was cut back by 5 bases and J by 1 base. The CDR3 DNA follows: TGTGCCAGCAGCGCCCGACAGGGATCCCTCATTCATTCCTACAATGAGCAGTTCTTC. Translated: CASSARQGSLIHSYNEQFF.

Notes on this clonotype: The junction and the germline gene differ at one end; a read error may be behind it. V usage is TRBV18 and J usage is TRBJ2-3; TRBD2 matches 9 bases. CDR3 length: 16 amino acids. Germline values: CDR1 KGHSH, CDR2 LQKENI. The DNA for the CDR3 is TGTGCCAGCTCACCAATTAGCGGGAGACCTACAGATACGCGGTATTTT. Translation gives CASSPISGRPTDTRYF.

The chain combines TRBV20-1 with TRBJ1-2; 8 bases match TRBD1. CDR1 DFQATT and CDR2 SNEGSKA come from the germline V gene (reference sequence). V lost 3 bases to trimming and J lost 8 bases; unmatched junction nucleotides: 8. The CDR3 has 13 amino acids. This CDR3 is CSASHGTGDGYTF. In DNA, the CDR3 is TGCAGTGCTAGCCACGGGACAGGAGACGGCTACACCTTC.

The chain links TRBV7-9 to TRBJ2-7, with D tentatively TRBD2 (6 bases). The DNA end is more similar to TRBJ2-5, so the J call may be wrong. Germline CDR1 is SEHNR and CDR2 is FQNEAQ (reference sequence). The CDR3 totals 16 residues. The CDR3 sequence is CASIRAQGGIGETQYF. The CDR3 DNA reads TGTGCCAGCATTAGGGCCCAGGGAGGTATCGGAGAGACCCAGTACTTC.

This chain links TRBV5-1 with TRBJ2-2; D ambiguous. This CDR3 is built from 15 residues. CDR1 is SGHRS and CDR2 is YFSETQ in the germline V gene. V lost 0 bases to trimming and J lost 5 bases, with 11 bases between them. CDR3 sequence reads: CASSLVPLETGELFF. The CDR3 DNA sequence: TGCGCCAGCAGCTTGGTTCCCTTGGAAACCGGGGAGCTGTTTTTT.